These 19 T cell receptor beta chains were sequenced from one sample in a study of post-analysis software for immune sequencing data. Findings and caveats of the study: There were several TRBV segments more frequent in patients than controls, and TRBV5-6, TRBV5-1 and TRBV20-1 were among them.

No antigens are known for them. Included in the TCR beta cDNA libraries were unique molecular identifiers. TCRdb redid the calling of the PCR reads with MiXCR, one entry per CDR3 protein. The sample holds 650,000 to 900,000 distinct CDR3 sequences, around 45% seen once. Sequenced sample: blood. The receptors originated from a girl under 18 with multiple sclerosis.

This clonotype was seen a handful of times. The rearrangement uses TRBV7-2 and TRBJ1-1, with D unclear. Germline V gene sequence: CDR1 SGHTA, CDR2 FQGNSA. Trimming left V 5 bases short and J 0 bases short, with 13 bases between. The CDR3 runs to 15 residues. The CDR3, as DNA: TGTGCCAGCAGCCCTCTCGGACTGATGAACACTGAAGCTTTCTTT. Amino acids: CASSPLGLMNTEAFF.

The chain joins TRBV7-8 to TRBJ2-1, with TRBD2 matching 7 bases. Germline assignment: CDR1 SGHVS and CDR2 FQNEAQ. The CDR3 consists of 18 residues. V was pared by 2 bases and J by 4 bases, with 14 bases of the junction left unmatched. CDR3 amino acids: CASSLTGGGTAGYNEQFF. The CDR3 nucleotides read TGTGCCAGCAGCTTAACCGGGGGAGGGACGGCGGGGTACAATGAGCAGTTCTTC.

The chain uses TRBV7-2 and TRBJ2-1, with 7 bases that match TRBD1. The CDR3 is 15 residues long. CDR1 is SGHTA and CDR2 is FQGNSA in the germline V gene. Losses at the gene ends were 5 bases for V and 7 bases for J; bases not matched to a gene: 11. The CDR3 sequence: CASSPRQGLNNEQFF. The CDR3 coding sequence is TGTGCCAGCAGCCCCAGACAGGGCCTCAATAATGAGCAGTTCTTC.

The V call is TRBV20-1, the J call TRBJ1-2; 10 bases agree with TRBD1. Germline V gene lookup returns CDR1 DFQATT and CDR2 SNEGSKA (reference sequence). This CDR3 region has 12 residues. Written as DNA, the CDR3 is TGCAGAACCGGGACAGGGGACGGTGGCTACACCTTC. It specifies CRTGTGDGGYTF.

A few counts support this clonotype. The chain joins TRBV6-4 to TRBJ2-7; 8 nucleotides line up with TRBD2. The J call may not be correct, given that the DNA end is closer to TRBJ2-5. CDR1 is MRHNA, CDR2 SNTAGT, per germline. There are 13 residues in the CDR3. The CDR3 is CASPGTRKETQYF. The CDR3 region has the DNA TGTGCCAGCCCCGGGACTAGAAAAGAGACCCAGTACTTC.

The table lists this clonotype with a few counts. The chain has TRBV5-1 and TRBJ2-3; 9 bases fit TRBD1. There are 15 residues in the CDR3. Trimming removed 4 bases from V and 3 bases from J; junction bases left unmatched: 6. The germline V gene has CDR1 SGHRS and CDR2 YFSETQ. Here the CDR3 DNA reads TGCGCCAGCAGCGCGGGACAGGGCCTTACAGATACGCAGTATTTT. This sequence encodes CASSAGQGLTDTQYF. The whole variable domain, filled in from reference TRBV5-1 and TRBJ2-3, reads KAGVTQTPRYLIKTRGQQVTLSCSPISGHRSVSWYQQTPGQGLQFLFEYFSETQRNKGNFPGRFSGRQFSNSRSEMNVSTLELGDSALYLCASSAGQGLTDTQYFGPGTRLTVL.

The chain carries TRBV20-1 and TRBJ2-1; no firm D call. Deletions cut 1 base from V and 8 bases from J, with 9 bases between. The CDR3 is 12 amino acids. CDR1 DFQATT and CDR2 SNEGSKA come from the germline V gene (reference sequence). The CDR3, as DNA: TGCAGTGCTAGAGCATTAGTGGATGAGCAGTTCTTC. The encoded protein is CSARALVDEQFF.

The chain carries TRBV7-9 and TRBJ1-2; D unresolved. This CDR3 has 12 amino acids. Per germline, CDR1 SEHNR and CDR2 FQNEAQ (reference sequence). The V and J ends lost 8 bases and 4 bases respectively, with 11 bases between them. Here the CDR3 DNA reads TGTGCCAGCGCCACCGGATCCTATGGCTACACCTTC. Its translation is CASATGSYGYTF.

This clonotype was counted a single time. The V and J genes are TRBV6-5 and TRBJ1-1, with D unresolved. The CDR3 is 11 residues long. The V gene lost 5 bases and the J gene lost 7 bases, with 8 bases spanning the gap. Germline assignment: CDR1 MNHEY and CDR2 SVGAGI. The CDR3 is CASSDGVEAFF. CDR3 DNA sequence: TGTGCCAGCAGTGACGGGGTTGAAGCTTTCTTT.

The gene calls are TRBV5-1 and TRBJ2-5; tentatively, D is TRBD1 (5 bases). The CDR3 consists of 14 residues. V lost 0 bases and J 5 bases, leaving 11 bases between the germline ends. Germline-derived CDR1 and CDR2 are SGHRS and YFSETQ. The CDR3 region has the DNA TGCGCCAGCAGCTTGGGTGCAGGGAATGAGACCCAGTACTTC. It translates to CASSLGAGNETQYF.

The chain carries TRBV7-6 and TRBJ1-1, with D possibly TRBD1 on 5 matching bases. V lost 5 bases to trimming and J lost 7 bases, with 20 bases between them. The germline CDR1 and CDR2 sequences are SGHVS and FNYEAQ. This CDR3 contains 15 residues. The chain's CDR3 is CASSAGDSGRVEAFF. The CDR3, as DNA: TGTGCCAGCAGCGCGGGGGATTCGGGAAGGGTTGAAGCTTTCTTT.

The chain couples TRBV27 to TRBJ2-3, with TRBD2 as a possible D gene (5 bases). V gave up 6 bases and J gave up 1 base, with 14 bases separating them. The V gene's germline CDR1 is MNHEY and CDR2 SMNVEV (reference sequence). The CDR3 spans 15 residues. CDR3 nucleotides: TGTGCCAGCAGCCGAGTCGGTAGCGGCACAGATACGCAGTATTTT. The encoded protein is CASSRVGSGTDTQYF.

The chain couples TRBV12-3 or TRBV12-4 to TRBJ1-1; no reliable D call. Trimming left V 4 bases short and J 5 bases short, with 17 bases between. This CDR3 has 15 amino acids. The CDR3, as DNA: TGTGCCAGCAGTTACACATCGACCCCACGGACTGAAGCTTTCTTT. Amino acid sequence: CASSYTSTPRTEAFF.

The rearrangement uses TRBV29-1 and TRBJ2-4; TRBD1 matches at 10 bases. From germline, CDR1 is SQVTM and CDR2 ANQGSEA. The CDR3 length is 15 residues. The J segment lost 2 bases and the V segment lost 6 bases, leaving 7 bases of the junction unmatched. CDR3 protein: CSVRQGALSKNIQYF. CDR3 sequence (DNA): TGCAGCGTAAGACAGGGGGCATTGTCCAAAAACATTCAGTACTTC.

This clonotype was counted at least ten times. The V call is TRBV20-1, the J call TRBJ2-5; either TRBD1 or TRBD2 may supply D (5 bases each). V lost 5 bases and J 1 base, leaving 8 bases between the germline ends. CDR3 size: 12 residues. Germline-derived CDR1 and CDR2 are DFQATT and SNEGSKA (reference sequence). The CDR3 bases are TGCAGTGCTCCGGGGCTCCAAGAGACCCAGTACTTC. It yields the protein CSAPGLQETQYF.

CDR3 sequence (DNA): TGTGCCAGCAGCCCCGGGACCCTACTAATTGAGCAGTTCTTC. It specifies CASSPGTLLIEQFF. V usage is TRBV6-1 and J usage is TRBJ2-1; D tentatively fits TRBD1 or TRBD2 (5 bases each). V was pared by 6 bases and J by 9 bases, with 18 bases between. Looked up from germline, CDR1 is MNHNS and CDR2 is SASEGT. The CDR3 totals 14 residues.

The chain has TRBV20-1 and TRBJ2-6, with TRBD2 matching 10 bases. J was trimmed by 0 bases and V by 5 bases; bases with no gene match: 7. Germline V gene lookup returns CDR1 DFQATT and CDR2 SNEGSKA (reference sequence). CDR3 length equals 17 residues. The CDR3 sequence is CSASLAGVSSGANVLTF. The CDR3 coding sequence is TGCAGTGCTTCCCTAGCGGGAGTAAGCTCTGGGGCCAACGTCCTGACTTTC.

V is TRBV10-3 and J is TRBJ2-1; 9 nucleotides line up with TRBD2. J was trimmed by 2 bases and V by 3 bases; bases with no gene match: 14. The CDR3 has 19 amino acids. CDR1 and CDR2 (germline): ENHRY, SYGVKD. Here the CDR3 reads CAISDQDGVAGVPYNEQFF. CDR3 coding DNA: TGTGCCATCAGTGACCAGGACGGTGTAGCGGGAGTGCCCTACAATGAGCAGTTCTTC.

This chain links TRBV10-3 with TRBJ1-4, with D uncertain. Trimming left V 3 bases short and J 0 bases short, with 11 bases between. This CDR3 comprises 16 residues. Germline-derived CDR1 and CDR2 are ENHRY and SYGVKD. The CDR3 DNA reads TGTGCCATCAGTGACCCCGGGAGGGCAACTAATGAAAAACTGTTTTTT. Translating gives CAISDPGRATNEKLFF.